These T cell receptor beta chains were read from a single sample in a study of identifying expanded T cells in peripheral blood. Profiled with immunoSEQ multiplex PCR; TCRdb holds only in-frame clones, not every one. The data show about 90,000 clones, approximately 85% seen once. Material: blood. All receptors come from a person aged 18 to 69 in good health. The CDR3 runs from the conserved cysteine through the conserved F or W.

v_gene	j_gene	len	CDR3aa
TRBV2	TRBJ2-5	13	CASSGGGLGTQYF
TRBV30	TRBJ2-7	15	CAWKWFKGKSYEQYF
TRBV19	TRBJ1-5	16	CASSKGTLAPNQPQHF
TRBV27	TRBJ2-7	12	CASMGGAYEQYF
TRBV7-9	TRBJ2-1	14	CASSSGGTENEQFF
TRBV7-6	TRBJ2-3	15	CASSPPSGTTDTQYF
TRBV4-3	TRBJ2-3	18	CASSQERGQMAVADTQYF
TRBV7-6	TRBJ2-2	17	CASKRGTSGSVAGELFF
TRBV7-3	TRBJ2-2	16	CASSLNSPSNTGELFF
TRBV30	TRBJ1-2	11	CAWSGRYGYTF